The clone carrying this TCR beta chain was seen many times. Its antigen is currently unknown. Germline V lookup: CDR1 SGHRS, CDR2 YFSETQ. This CDR3 has 15 amino acids. V lost 2 bases to trimming and J lost 1 base, with 12 bases between them. Study results and limitations: The TCR gene usage of tumor memory CD4+ T cells clustered together with blood and lymph node memory CD4+ cells and with lymph node naive CD4+ cells.

Constant-region reverse primers amplified full-length variable regions, followed by semi-nested Nested Universal Primer A PCR. TCRdb reanalysed the 5' RACE reads using MiXCR and keeps one entry per CDR3 protein. This sample has over 40,000 distinct CDR3 sequences, with approximately 28% found just once. The receptor comes from a female donor with breast cancer. V is TRBV5-1 and J is TRBJ1-1; D remains unclear. Sample: tumor-infiltrating memory CD4+ T cells sorted from the breast tumor. Indicated subset: memory CD4+ T cells, CD4+CD45RO+CD25-. The CDR3 DNA reads as TGCGCCAGCAGCTTATCCGGGCCAAGGAACACTGAAGCTTTCTTT. Protein: CASSLSGPRNTEAFF.